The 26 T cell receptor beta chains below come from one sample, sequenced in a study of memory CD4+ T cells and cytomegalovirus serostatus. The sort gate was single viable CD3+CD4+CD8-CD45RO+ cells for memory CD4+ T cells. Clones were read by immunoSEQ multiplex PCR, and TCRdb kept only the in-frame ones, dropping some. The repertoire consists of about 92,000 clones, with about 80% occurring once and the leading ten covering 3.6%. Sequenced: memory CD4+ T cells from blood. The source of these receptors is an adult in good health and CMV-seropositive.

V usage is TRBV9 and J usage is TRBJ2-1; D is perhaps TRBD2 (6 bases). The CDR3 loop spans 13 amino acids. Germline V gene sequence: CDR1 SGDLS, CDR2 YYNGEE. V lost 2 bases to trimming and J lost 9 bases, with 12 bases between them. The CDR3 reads CASSVSPAGEQFF. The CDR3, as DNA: TGTGCCAGCAGCGTGTCTCCAGCGGGTGAGCAGTTCTTC. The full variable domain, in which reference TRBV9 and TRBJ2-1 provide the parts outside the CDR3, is DSGVTQTPKHLITATGQRVTLRCSPRSGDLSVYWYQQSLDQGLQFLIQYYNGEERAKGNILERFSAQQFPDLHSELNLSSLELGDSALYFCASSVSPAGEQFFGPGTRLTVL.

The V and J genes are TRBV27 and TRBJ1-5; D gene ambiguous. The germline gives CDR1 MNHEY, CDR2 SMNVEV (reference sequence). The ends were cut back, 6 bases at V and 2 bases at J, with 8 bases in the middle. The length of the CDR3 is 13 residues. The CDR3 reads CASRQTGNQPQHF. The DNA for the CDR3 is TGTGCCAGCAGACAGACGGGCAATCAGCCCCAGCATTTT.

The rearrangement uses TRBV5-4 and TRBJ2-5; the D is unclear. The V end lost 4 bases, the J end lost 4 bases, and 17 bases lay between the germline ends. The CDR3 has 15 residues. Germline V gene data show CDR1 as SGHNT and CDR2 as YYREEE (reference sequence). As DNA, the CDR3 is TGTGCCAGCAGCCCCCCCACGGAGCGAGGAGAGACCCAGTACTTC. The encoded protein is CASSPPTERGETQYF.

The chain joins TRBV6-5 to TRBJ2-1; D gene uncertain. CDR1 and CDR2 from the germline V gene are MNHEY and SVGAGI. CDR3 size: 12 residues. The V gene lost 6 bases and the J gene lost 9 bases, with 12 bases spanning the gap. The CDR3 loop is CASRNSPGEQFF. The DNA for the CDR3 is TGTGCCAGCAGGAATTCGCCGGGTGAGCAGTTCTTC.

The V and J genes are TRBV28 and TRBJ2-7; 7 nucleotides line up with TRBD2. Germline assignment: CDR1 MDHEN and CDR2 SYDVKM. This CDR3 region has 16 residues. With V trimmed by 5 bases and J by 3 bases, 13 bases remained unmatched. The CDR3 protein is CASSIRFVAGVYEQYF. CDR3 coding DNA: TGTGCCAGCAGTATTAGGTTCGTGGCGGGAGTCTACGAGCAGTACTTC.

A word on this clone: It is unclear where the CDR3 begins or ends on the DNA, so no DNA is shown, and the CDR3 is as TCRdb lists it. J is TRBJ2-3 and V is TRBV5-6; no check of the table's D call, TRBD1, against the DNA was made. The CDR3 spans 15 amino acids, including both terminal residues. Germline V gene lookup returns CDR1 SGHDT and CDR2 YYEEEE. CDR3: CASSFGQGRTDTQYF.

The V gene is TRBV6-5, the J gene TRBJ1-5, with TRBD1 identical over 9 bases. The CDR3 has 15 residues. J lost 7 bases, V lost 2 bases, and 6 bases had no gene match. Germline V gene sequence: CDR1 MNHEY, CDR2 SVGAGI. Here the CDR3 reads CASSYLDRGCQPQHF. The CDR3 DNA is TGTGCCAGCAGTTACCTGGACAGGGGTTGCCAGCCCCAGCATTTT.

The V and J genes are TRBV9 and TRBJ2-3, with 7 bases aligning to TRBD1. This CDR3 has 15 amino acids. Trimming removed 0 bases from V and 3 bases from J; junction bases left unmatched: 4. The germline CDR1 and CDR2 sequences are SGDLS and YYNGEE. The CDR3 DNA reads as TGTGCCAGCAGCGTAGACCACAGGGGAACAGATACGCAGTATTTT. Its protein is CASSVDHRGTDTQYF.

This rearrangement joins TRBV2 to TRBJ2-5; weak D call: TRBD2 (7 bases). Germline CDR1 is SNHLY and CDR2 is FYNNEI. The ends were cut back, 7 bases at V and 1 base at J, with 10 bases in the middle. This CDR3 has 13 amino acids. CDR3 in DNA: TGTGCCAGCACAAGGGGGGGCCAAGAGACCCAGTACTTC. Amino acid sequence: CASTRGGQETQYF. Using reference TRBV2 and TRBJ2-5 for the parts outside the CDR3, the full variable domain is EPEVTQTPSHQVTQMGQEVILRCVPISNHLYFYWYRQILGQKVEFLVSFYNNEISEKSEIFDDQFSVERPDGSNFTLKIRSTKLEDSAMYFCASTRGGQETQYFGPGTRLLVL.

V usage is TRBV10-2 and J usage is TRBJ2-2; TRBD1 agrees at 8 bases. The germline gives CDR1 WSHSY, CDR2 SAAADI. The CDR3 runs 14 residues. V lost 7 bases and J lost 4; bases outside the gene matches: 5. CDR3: CASTKTGVTGELFF. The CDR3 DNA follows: TGCGCCAGCACGAAGACAGGGGTCACCGGGGAGCTGTTTTTT.

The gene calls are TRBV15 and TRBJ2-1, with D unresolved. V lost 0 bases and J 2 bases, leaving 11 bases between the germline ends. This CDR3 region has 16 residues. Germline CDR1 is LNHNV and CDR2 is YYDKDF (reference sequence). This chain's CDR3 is CATSREPATTYNEQFF. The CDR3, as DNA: TGTGCCACCAGCAGAGAGCCGGCGACGACCTACAATGAGCAGTTCTTC.

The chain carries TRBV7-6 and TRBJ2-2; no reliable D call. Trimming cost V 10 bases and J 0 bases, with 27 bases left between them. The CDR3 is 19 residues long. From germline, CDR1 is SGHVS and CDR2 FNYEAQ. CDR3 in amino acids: CAIRTPRAMGSPNTGELFF. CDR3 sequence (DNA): TGTGCCATCCGAACACCCCGGGCCATGGGGTCCCCGAACACCGGGGAGCTGTTTTTT.

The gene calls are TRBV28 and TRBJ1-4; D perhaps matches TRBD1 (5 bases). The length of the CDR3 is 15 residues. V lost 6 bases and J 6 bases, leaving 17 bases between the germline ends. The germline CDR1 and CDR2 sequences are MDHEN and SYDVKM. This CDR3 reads CASSPMGGDDEKLFF. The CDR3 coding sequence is TGTGCCAGCAGCCCCATGGGGGGGGACGATGAAAAACTGTTTTTT.

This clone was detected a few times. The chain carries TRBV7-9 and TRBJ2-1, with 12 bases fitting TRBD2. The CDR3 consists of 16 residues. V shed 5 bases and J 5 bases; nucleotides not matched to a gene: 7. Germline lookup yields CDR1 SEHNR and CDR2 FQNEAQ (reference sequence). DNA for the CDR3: TGTGCCAGCAGCCGGACTAGCGGGACTTTCCACAATGAGCAGTTCTTC. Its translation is CASSRTSGTFHNEQFF.

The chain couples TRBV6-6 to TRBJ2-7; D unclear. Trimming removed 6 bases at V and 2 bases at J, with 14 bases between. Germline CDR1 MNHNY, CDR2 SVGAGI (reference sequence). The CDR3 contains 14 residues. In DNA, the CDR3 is TGTGCCAGCAGCTATTCTTCGGGCCCCTACGAGCAGTACTTC. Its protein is CASSYSSGPYEQYF.

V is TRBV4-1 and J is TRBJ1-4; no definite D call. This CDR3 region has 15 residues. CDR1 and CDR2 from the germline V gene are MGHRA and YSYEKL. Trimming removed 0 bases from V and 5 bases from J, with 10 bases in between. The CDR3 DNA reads TGCGCCAGCAGCCAAGAGGGGATTCGGAATGAAAAACTGTTTTTT. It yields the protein CASSQEGIRNEKLFF.

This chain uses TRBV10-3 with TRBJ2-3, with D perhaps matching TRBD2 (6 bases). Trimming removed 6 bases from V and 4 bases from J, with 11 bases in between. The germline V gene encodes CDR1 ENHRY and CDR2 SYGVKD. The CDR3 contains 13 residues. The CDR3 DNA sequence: TGTGCCATCAGGCGGGGATTGGCAGATACGCAGTATTTT. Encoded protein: CAIRRGLADTQYF.

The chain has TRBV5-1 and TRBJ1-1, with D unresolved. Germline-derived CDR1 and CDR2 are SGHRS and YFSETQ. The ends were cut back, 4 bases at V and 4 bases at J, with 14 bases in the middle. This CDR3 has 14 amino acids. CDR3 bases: TGCGCCAGCAGCCGACTCGGGAGTGCCACTGAAGCTTTCTTT. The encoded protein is CASSRLGSATEAFF.

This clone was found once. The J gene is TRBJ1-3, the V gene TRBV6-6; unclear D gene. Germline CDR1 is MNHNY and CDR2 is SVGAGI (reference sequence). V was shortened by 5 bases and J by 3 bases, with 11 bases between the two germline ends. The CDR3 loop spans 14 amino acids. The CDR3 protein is CASSPPSGGNTIYF. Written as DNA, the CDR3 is TGTGCCAGCAGTCCCCCCTCGGGTGGAAACACCATATATTTT.

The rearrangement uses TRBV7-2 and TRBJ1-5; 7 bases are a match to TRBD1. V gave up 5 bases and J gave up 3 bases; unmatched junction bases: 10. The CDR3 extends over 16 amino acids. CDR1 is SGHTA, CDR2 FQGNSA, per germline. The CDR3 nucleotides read TGTGCCAGCAGCCCAAATCAGGGGGGAAACAATCAGCCCCAGCATTTT. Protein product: CASSPNQGGNNQPQHF.

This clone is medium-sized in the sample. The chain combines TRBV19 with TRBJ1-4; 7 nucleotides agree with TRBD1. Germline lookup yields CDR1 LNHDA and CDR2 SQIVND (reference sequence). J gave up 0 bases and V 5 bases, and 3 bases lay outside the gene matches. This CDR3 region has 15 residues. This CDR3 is CASSPGTATNEKLFF. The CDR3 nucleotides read TGTGCCAGTAGTCCCGGGACAGCAACTAATGAAAAACTGTTTTTT.

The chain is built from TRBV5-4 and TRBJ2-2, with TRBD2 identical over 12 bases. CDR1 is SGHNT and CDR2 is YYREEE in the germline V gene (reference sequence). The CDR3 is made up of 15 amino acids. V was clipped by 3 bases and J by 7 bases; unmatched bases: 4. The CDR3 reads CASSSGLAGFGELFF. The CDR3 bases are TGTGCCAGCAGCTCCGGACTAGCGGGATTCGGGGAGCTGTTTTTT.

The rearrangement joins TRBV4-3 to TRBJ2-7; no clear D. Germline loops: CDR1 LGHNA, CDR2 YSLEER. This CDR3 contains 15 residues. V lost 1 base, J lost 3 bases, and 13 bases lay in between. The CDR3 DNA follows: TGCGCCAGCAGCCAAGCCTTAGGCCATGGCTACGAGCAGTACTTC. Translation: CASSQALGHGYEQYF.

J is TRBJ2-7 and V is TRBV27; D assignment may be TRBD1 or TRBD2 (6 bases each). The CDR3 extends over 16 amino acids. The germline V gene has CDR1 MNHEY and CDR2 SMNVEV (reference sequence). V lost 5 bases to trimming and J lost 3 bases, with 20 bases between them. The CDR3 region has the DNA TGTGCCAGCAGTCCCATCCCCTTGGAGGGGGGCTACGAGCAGTACTTC. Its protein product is CASSPIPLEGGYEQYF.

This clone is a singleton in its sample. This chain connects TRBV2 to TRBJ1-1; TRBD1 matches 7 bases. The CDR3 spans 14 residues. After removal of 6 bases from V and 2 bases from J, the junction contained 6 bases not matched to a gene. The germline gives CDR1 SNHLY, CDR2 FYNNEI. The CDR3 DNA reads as TGTGCCAGCAGGGGGGACAGCCGTAACACTGAAGCTTTCTTT. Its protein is CASRGDSRNTEAFF.

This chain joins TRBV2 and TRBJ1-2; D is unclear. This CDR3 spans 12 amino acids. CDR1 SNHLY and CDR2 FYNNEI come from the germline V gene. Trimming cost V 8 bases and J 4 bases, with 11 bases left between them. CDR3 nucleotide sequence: TGTGCCAGCTCCCCGGAGCTCTATGGCTACACCTTC. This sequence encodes CASSPELYGYTF.